This entry describes one TCR beta chain. This specimen belongs to a study of T-cell reconstitution after alpha-beta-depleted transplantation in children. The length of the CDR3 is 13 residues. From germline, CDR1 is SQVTM and CDR2 ANQGSEA. V lost 1 base and J 3 bases, leaving 7 bases between the germline ends. The TCRbeta library was prepared with unique molecular identifiers. TCRdb re-derived calls from the PCR reads in MiXCR, one entry per CDR3 protein. Found here are 400,000 to 500,000 distinct CDR3 sequences, approximately 11% of them singletons; the top ten hold 4.5% to 6.5%. The sequence derives from a human donor who donated a stem cell graft to a child with acute myeloid leukemia. The chain carries TRBV29-1 and TRBJ2-1, with a weak D call TRBD1 (5 bases). Here the sequenced sample was PBMCs from the stem cell graft donor, taken from the stem cell graft. The CDR3 DNA follows: TGCAGCGTTGAAGGACAGAGCTACAATGAGCAGTTCTTC. Translation gives CSVEGQSYNEQFF.